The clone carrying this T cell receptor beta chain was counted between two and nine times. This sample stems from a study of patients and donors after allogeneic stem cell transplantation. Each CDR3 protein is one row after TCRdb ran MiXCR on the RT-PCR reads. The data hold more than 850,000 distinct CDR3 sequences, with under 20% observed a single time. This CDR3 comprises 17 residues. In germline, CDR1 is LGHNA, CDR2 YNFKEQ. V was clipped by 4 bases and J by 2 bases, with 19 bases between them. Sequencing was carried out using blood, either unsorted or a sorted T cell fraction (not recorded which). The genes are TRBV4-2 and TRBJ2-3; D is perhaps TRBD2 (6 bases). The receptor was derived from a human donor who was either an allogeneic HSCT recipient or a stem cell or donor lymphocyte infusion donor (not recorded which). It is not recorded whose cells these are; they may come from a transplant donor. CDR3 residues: CASSLRAGLANTDTQYF. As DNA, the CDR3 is TGTGCCAGCAGCCTCCGAGCGGGCCTAGCGAACACAGATACGCAGTATTTT.